Sequencing of this T cell receptor (beta chain) was carried out in a study of blood T cell repertoires in COVID-19. Study information: There were acute and convalescent COVID-19 samples, and they came from the United States, Italy and Spain. From T cells, B-cell-depleted T cells, or PBMCs came the material, which was cDNA or gDNA.

The CDR3 length is 16 residues. V lost 3 bases, J lost 5 bases, and 6 bases stayed unmatched. CDR1 and CDR2 (germline): KGHDR, SFDVKD. In the source study's methods: The assay estimated nucleated cells by amplifying reference gene primers. Data came from immunoSEQ multiplex PCR; TCRdb stores just in-frame clones and leaves some out. V and J calls and clone size are those listed in that table; D and trimming were worked out from the DNA. The table records tens of thousands of clones, around 87% of them present only once. The TCR comes from a man between 60 and 75 years old with active or convalescent COVID-19. The genes are TRBV24-1 and TRBJ2-1, with 10 bases aligning to TRBD2. The sequenced material came from peripheral blood. CDR3: CATSDPSGTSDNEQFF. The CDR3 nucleotides read TGTGCCACCAGTGATCCCTCCGGGACTAGCGACAATGAGCAGTTCTTC.